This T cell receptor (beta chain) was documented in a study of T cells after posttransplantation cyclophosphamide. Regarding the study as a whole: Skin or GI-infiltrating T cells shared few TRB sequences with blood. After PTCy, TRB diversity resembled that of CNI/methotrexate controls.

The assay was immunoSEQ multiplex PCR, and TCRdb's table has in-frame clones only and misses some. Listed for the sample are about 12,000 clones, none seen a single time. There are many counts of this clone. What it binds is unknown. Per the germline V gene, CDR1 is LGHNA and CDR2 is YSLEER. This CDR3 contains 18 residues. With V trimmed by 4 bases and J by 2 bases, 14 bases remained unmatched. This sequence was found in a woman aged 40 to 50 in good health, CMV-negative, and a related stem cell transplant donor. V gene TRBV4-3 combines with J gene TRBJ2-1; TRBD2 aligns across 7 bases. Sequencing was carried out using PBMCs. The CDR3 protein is CASSLTQSGTATYNEQFF. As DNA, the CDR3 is TGCGCCAGCAGCCTGACACAAAGCGGGACCGCCACCTACAATGAGCAGTTCTTC.